This TCR beta chain came from a study of cytomegalovirus exposure and HLA in healthy donors. General study results and limits: According to a later analysis, TCR clusters from the first cohort tended to co-occur in the 120 or so validation repertoires.

This clone was found once. Its antigen is currently unknown. Germline CDR1 and CDR2: LGHNA and YSLEER. The junction had 12 bases not matched to a gene; V was cut back by 4 bases and J by 7 bases. The CDR3 has 16 amino acids. Repertoires were generated with immunoSEQ multiplex PCR, while TCRdb's copy carries only in-frame clones and drops some. Of about 150,000 clones listed, around nine tenths are singletons. The sequenced sample was PBMCs. The gene calls are TRBV4-3 and TRBJ2-3; 9 bases align to TRBD2. This receptor was taken from a man younger than 35 in good health and CMV-seropositive. As DNA, the CDR3 is TGCGCCAGCAGCCTCGGGACTAGCCCTTTCACTTATACGCAGTATTTT. Its translation is CASSLGTSPFTYTQYF.